This T cell receptor (beta chain) was obtained from a study of cytomegalovirus exposure and HLA in healthy donors. Study-level information: Among the roughly 380 donors who were genotyped, around 77% fell in the genetic ancestry cluster that is associated with self-reported Caucasian donors.

Everyone who donated was a healthy bone marrow donor. Germline V gene data show CDR1 as SGHTA and CDR2 as FQGTGA. The V and J ends lost 3 bases and 9 bases, in that order; junction bases with no gene match: 13. This CDR3 contains 16 residues. Comment on this clone: Its cognate antigen is unknown.

In the PCR, 60 Vbeta and 13 Jbeta primers were used. Measured with immunoSEQ multiplex PCR; TCRdb has only the in-frame clones, and not every one. The data hold roughly 150,000 clones, with approximately 84% observed a single time. Study conclusions and caveats: Later work found most CMV-associated TCR beta chains apparently HLA-restricted. Donors belonging to an Asian-associated ancestry cluster reportedly showed fewer N-insertions in productive TCRs than the roughly 670-donor mean, according to what a later analysis found.

Sequenced: PBMCs. The gene calls are TRBV7-3 and TRBJ2-1, with TRBD2 matching over 8 bases. This sequence originates from a woman younger than 35 in good health and CMV-seronegative. The CDR3 region has the DNA TGTGCCAGCAGCTTGGGGACGGGAGGGCCGGCGGGTGAGCAGTTCTTC. It encodes CASSLGTGGPAGEQFF.